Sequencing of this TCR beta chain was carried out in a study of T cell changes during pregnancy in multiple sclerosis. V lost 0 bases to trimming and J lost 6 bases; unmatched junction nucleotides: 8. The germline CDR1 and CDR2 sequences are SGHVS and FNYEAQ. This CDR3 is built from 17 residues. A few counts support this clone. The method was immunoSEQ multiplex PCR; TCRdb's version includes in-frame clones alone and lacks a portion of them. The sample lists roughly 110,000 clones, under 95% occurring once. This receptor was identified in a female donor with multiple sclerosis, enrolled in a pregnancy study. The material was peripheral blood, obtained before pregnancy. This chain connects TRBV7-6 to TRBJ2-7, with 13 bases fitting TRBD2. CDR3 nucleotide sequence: TGTGCCAGCAGCTTAGCACTACTAGCGGGAGGGCCGTCCGAGCAGTACTTC. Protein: CASSLALLAGGPSEQYF.